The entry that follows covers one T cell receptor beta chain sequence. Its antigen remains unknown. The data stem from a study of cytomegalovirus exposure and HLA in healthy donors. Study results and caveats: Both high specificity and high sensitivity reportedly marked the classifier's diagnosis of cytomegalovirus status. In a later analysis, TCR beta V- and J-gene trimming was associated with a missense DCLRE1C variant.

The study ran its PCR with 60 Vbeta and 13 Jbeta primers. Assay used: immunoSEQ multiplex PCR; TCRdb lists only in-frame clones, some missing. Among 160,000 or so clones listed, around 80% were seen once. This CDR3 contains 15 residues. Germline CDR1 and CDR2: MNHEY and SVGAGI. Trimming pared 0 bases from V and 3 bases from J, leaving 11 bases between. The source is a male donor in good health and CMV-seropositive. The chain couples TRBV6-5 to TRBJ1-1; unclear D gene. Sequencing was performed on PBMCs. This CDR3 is CASSYSTGLDTEAFF. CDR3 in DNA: TGTGCCAGCAGTTACTCGACCGGGTTGGACACTGAAGCTTTCTTT.